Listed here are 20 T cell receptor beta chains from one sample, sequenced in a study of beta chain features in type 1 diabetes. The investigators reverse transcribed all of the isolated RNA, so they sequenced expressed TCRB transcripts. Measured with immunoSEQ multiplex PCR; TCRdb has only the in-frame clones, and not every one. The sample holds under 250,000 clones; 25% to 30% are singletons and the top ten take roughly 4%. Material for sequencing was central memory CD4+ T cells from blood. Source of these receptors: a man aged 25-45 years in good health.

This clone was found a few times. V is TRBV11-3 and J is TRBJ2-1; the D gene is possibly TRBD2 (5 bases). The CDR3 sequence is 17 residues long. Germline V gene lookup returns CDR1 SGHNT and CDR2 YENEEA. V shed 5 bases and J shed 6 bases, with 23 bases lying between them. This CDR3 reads CASSPSLGAAGGNEQFF. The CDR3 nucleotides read TGTGCCAGCAGCCCTTCTTTGGGCGCGGCGGGCGGCAATGAGCAGTTCTTC.

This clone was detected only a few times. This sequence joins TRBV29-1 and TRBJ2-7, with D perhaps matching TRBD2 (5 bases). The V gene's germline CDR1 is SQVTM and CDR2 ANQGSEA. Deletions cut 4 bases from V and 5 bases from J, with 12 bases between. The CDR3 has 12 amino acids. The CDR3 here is CSVAESGNEQYF. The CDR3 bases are TGCAGCGTTGCGGAGTCCGGGAACGAGCAGTACTTC.

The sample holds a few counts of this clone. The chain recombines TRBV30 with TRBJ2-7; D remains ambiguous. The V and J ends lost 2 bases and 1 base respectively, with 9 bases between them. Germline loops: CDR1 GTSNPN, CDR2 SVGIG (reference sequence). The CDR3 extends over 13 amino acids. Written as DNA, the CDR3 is TGTGCCTGGAGTCGGTCTACGTCCTACGAGCAGTACTTC. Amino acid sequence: CAWSRSTSYEQYF.

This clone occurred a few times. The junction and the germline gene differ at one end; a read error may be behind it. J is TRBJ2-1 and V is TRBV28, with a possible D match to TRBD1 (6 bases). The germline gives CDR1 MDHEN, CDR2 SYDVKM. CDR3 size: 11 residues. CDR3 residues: CASSDRDIRLF. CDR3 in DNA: TGTGCCAGCAGCGATCGGGACATTAGGCTCTTC.

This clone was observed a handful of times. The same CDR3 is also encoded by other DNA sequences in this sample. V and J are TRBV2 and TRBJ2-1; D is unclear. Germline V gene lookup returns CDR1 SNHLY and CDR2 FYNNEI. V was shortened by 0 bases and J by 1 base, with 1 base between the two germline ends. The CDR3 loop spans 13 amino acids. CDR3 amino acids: CASSEASYNEQFF. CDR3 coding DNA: TGTGCCAGCAGTGAAGCATCCTACAATGAGCAGTTCTTC.

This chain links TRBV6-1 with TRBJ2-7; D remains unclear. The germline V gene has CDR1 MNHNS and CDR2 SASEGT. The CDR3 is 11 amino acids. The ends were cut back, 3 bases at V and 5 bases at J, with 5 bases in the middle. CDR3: CASSDPDEQYF. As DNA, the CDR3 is TGTGCCAGCAGTGACCCGGACGAGCAGTACTTC.

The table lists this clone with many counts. CDR3 amino acids: CASSELALASTGANVLTF. The CDR3 DNA sequence: TGTGCCAGCAGTGAACTGGCCCTAGCAAGTACTGGGGCCAACGTCCTGACTTTC. This sequence joins TRBV6-1 and TRBJ2-6; D may be TRBD2 (5 bases). Trimming stripped 2 bases from V and 2 bases from J, with 16 bases between. In germline, CDR1 is MNHNS, CDR2 SASEGT. This CDR3 comprises 18 residues.

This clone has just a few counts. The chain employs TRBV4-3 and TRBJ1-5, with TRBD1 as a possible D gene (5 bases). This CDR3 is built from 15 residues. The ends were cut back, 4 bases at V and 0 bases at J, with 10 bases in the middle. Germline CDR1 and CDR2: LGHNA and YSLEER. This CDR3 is CASSPTVSSNQPQHF. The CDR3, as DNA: TGCGCCAGCAGCCCGACAGTCTCTAGCAATCAGCCCCAGCATTTT.

The CDR3 reads CASHGPLEQFF. DNA for the CDR3: TGTGCCAGCCACGGGCCTCTTGAGCAGTTCTTC. This sequence joins TRBV7-9 and TRBJ2-1; no clear D gene. V lost 8 bases to trimming and J lost 9 bases, with 11 bases between them. This CDR3 is built from 11 residues. CDR1 and CDR2 from the germline V gene are SEHNR and FQNEAQ (reference sequence).

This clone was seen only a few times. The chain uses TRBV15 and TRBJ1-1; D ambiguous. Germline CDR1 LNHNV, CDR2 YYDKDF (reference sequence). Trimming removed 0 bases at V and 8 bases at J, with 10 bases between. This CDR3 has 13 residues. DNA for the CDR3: TGTGCCACCAGCAGAGATCGGCCGCCCGAAGCTTTCTTT. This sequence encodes CATSRDRPPEAFF.

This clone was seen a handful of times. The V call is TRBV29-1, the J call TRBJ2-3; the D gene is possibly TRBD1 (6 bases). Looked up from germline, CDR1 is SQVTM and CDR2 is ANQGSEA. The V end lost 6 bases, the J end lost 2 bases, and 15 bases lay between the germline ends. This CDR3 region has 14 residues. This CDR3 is CSVAGTLNTDTQYF. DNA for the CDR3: TGCAGCGTGGCCGGGACACTCAACACAGATACGCAGTATTTT.

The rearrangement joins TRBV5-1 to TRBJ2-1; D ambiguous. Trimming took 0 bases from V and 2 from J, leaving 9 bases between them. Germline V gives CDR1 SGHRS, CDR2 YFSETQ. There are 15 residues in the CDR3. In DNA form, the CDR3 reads TGCGCCAGCAGCTTGGAGGGTACGACCTACAATGAGCAGTTCTTC. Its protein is CASSLEGTTYNEQFF.

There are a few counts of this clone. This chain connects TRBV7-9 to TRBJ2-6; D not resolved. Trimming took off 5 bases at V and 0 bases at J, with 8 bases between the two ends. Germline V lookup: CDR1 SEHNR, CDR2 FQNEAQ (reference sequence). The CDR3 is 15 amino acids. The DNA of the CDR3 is TGTGCCAGCAGCCTAACCATCTCTGGGGCCAACGTCCTGACTTTC. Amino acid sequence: CASSLTISGANVLTF.

The CDR3 DNA sequence: TGCAGTGCTCTCAGGGGCGATGGCTACACCTTC. Protein: CSALRGDGYTF. This chain uses TRBV20-1 with TRBJ1-2; tentative D call: TRBD1 (6 bases). V was shortened by 5 bases and J by 6 bases, with 10 bases between the two germline ends. Germline V gene lookup returns CDR1 DFQATT and CDR2 SNEGSKA (reference sequence). The CDR3 is made up of 11 amino acids.

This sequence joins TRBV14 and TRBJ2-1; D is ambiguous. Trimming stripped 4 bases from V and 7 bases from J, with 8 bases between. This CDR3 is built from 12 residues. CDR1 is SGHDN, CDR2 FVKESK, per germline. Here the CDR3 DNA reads TGTGCCAGCAGCCCCTTTGGGAATGAGCAGTTCTTC. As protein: CASSPFGNEQFF.

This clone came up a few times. The CDR3 protein is CASSPFVPSGATYEQYF. The CDR3 bases are TGTGCCAGCAGCCCGTTTGTCCCTAGCGGAGCAACCTACGAGCAGTACTTC. The chain links TRBV7-9 to TRBJ2-7; 7 positions agree with TRBD2. CDR3 length: 17 residues. Germline V gene lookup returns CDR1 SEHNR and CDR2 FQNEAQ (reference sequence). The V gene end was trimmed by 5 bases and the J gene end by 2 bases; junction bases not matched to a gene: 15. Full variable domain (rest looked up from reference TRBV7-9 and TRBJ2-7): DTGVSQNPRHKITKRGQNVTFRCDPISEHNRLYWYRQTLGQGPEFLTYFQNEAQLEKSRLLSDRFSAERPKGSFSTLEIQRTEQGDSAMYLCASSPFVPSGATYEQYFGPGTRLTVT.

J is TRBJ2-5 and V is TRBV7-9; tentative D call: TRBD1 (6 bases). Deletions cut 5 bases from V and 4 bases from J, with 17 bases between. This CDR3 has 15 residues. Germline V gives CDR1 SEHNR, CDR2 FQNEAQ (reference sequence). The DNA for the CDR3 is TGTGCCAGCAGCCCCAGGACGGCAGGGGCAGAGACCCAGTACTTC. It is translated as CASSPRTAGAETQYF.

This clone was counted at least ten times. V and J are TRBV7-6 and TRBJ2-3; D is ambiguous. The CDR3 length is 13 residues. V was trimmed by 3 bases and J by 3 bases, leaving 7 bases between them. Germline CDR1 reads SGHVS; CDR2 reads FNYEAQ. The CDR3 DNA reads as TGTGCCAGCAGCTTCCGCGTTACAGATACGCAGTATTTT. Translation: CASSFRVTDTQYF.

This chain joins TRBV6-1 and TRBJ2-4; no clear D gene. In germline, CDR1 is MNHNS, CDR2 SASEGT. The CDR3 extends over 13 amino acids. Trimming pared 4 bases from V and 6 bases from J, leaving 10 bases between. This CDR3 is CASSAETPNIQYF. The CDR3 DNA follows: TGTGCCAGCAGTGCGGAAACTCCAAACATTCAGTACTTC.

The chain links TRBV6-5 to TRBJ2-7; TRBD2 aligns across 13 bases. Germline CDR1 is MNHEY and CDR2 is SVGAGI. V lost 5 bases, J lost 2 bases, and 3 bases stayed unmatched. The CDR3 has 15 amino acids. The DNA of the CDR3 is TGTGCCAGCAGTGTAACTAGCGGGAGGGCCTACGAGCAGTACTTC. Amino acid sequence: CASSVTSGRAYEQYF.